The clone carrying this T cell receptor beta chain was observed a handful of times. No antigen is known for it. These data belong to a study of cytomegalovirus exposure and HLA in healthy donors. Overall study findings and caveats: Later analysis showed most CMV-associated TCR beta chains appearing HLA-restricted. The classifier reportedly diagnosed cytomegalovirus status with high sensitivity and specificity.

Sampled while nominally healthy, donors likely had unrecorded immune exposures. Primers: 60 Vbeta forward and 13 Jbeta reverse. The method was immunoSEQ multiplex PCR; TCRdb's version includes in-frame clones alone and lacks a portion of them. In the table there are roughly 130,000 clones, about four fifths of which are singletons. The CDR3 is made up of 11 amino acids. Germline CDR1 MNHNS, CDR2 SASEGT. Between the trimmed V and J ends, which lost 10 bases and 1 base, there was a span of 7 bases. This TCR came from a female donor in good health and CMV-seronegative. The rearrangement uses TRBV6-1 and TRBJ1-1; no reliable D call. The specimen sequenced was PBMCs. CDR3 coding DNA: TGTGCCACCCCAGGGAACACTGAAGCTTTCTTT. Its protein product is CATPGNTEAFF.